A single T cell receptor (beta chain) is shown here with its context. The antigen is not known. This sample is part of a study of T cell repertoires in cytomegalovirus infection. Study summary: Newly reported HLA-C-restricted and thoroughly characterized HLA-B-restricted CMV epitopes were employed. An indication of both CMV infection and matching HLA type came from public TCR beta signatures.

The CDR3 runs to 15 residues. The germline V gene encodes CDR1 LGHDT and CDR2 YNNKEL (reference sequence). The V and J ends lost 1 base and 4 bases, in that order; junction bases with no gene match: 3. TCRdb re-called the reads through MiXCR, storing one row per CDR3 protein. The sample yields 200,000 to 250,000 distinct CDR3 sequences, approximately 38% seen once. This receptor was obtained from a human donor in good health (CMV status not recorded). Some clones in this sample may be carry-over from other donors' samples. The sample in question was CD8+ T cells from cultured PBMCs, obtained from culture after CMV antigen stimulation. The chain joins TRBV3-1 to TRBJ2-1, with TRBD2 matching 8 bases. The CDR3 DNA follows: TGTGCCAGCAGCCAAGTAATAGCGGGATACAATGAGCAGTTCTTC. Translation: CASSQVIAGYNEQFF.